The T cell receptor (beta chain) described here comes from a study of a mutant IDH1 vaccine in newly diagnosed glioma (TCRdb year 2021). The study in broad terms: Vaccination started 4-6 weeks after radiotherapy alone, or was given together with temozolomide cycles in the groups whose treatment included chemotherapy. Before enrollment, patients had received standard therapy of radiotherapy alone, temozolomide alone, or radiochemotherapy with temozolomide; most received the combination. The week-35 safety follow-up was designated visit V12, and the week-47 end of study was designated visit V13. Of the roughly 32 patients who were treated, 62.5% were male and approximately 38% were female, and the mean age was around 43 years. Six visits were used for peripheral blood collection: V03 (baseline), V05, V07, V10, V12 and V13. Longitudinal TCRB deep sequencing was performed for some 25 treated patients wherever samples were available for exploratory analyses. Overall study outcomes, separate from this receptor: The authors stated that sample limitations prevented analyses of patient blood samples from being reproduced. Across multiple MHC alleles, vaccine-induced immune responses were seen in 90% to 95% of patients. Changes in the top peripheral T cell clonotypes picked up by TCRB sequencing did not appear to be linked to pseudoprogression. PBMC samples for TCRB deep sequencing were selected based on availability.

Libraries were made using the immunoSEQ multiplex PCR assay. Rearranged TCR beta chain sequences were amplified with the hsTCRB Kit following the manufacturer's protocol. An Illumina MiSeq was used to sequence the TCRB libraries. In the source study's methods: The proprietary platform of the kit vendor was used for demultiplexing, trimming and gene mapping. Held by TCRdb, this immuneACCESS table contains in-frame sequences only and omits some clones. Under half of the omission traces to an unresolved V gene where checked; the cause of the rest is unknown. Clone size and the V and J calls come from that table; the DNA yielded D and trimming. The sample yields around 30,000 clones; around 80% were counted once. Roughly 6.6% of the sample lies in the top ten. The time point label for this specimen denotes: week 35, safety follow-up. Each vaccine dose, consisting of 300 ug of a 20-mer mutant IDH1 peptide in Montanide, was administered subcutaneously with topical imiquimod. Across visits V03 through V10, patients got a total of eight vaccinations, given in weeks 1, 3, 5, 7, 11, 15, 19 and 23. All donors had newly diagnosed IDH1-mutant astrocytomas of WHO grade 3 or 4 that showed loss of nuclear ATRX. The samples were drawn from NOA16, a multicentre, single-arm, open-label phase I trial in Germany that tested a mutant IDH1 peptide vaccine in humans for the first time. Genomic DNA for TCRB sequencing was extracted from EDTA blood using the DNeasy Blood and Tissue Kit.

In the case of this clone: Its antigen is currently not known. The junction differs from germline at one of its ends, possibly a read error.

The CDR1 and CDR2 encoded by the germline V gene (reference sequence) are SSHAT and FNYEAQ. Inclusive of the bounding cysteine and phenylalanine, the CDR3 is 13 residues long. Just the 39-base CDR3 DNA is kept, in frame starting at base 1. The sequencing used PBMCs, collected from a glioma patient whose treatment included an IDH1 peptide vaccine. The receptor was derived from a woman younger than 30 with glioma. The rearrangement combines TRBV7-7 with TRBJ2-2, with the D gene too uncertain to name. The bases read TGTGCTAGCAGCTTCGGAAACACCGGGGAGCTGTTTTTT. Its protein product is CASSFGNTGELFF.